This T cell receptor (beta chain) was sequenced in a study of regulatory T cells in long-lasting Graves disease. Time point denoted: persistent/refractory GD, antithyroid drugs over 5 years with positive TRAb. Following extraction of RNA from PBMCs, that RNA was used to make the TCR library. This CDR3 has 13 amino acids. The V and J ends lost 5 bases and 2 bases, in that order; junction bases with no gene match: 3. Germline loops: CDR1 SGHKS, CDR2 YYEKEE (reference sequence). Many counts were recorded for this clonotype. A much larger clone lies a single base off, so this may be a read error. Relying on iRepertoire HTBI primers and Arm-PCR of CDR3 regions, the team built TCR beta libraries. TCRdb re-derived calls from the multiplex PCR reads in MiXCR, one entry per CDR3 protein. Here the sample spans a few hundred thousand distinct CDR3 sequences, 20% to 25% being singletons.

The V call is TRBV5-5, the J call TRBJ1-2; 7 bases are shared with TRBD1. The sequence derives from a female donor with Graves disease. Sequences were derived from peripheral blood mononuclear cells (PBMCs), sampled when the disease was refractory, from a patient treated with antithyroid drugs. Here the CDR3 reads CASRSQGNYGYTF. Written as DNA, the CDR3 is TGTGCCAGCAGGTCACAGGGGAACTATGGCTACACCTTC.